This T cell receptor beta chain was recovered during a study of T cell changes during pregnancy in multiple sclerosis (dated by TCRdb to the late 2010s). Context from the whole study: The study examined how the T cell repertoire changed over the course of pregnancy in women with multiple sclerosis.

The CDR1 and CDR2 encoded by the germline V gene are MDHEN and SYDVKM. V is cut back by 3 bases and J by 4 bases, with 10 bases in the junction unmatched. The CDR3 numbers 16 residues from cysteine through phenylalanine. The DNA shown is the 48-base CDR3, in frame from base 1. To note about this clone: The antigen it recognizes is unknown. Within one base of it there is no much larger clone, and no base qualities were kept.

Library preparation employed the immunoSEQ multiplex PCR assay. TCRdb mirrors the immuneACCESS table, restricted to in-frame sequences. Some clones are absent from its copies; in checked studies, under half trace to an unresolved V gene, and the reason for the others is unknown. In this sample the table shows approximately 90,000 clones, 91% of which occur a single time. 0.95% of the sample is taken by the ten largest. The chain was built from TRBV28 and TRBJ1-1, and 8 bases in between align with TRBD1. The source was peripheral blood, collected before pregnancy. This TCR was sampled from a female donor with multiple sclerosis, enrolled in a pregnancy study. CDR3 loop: CASSFFPRTGPTEAFF. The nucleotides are TGTGCCAGCAGTTTTTTCCCAAGGACAGGGCCCACTGAAGCTTTCTTT.